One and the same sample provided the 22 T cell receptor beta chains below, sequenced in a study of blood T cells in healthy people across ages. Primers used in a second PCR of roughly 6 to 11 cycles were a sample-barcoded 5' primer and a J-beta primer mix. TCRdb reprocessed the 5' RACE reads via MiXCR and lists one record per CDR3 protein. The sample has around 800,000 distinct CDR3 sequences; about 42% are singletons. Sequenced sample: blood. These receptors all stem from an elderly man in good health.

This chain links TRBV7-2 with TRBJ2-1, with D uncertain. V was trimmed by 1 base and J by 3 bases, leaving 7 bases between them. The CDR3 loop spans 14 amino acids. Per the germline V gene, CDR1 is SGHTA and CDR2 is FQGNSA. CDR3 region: CASSLDNYYNEQFF. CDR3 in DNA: TGTGCCAGCAGCTTAGATAACTACTACAATGAGCAGTTCTTC.

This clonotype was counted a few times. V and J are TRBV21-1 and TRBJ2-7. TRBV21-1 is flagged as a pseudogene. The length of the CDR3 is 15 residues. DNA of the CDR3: TGTGCCAGCAGCAAACCCCACCAGGTCGGTTACGAGCAGTACTTC. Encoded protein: CASSKPHQVGYEQYF.

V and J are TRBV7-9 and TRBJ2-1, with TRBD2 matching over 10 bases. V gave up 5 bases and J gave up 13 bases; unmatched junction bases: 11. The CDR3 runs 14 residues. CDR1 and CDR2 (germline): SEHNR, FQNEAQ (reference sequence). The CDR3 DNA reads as TGTGCCAGCAGCAGAGCGGGAGGGACGGAGACCCAGTTCTTC. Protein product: CASSRAGGTETQFF.

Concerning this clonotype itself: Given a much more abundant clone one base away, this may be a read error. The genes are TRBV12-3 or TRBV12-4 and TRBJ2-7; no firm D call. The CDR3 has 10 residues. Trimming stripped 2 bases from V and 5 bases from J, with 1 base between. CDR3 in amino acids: CASSLHEQYF. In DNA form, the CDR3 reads TGTGCCAGCAGTTTACACGAGCAGTACTTC.

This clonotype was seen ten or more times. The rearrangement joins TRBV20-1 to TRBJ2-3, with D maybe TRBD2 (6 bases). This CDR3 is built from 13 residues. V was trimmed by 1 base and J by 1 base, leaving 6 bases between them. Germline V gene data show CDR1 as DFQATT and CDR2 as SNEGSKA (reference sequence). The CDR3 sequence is CSARGGGTDTQYF. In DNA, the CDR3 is TGCAGTGCTAGAGGGGGGGGCACAGATACGCAGTATTTT.

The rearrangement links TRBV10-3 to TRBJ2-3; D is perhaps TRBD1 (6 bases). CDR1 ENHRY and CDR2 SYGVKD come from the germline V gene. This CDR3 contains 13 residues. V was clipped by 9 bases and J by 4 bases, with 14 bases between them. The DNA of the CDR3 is TGTGCCATTGGGGGCGGTAGGGCAGATACGCAGTATTTT. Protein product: CAIGGGRADTQYF.

CDR3 region: CASTRDTGGGNEKLFF. As DNA, the CDR3 is TGTGCCAGCACTCGGGACACCGGCGGGGGTAATGAAAAACTGTTTTTT. The genes are TRBV12-3 or TRBV12-4 and TRBJ1-4, with D perhaps matching TRBD1 (6 bases). V lost 7 bases and J 4 bases, leaving 19 bases between the germline ends. This CDR3 comprises 16 residues.

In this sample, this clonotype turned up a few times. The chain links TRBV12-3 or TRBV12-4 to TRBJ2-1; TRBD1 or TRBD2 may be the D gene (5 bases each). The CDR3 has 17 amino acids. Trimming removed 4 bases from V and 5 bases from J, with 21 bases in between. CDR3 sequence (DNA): TGTGCCAGCAGTTCCACGAGGGGCAGGGCGTCCAACAATGAGCAGTTCTTC. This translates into CASSSTRGRASNNEQFF.

Here the CDR3 reads CSARAAGRPSPLHF. The CDR3 nucleotides read TGCAGTGCTAGAGCGGCAGGGCGGCCTTCACCCCTCCACTTT. This chain joins TRBV20-1 and TRBJ1-6; D is possibly TRBD1 (5 bases). Germline assignment: CDR1 DFQATT and CDR2 SNEGSKA (reference sequence). Trimming removed 1 base from V and 9 bases from J, with 13 bases in between. The CDR3 extends over 14 amino acids.

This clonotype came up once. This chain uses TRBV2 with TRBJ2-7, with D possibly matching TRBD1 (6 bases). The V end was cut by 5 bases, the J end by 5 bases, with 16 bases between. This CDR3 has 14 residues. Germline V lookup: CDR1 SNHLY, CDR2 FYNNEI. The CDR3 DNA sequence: TGTGCCAGCAGTAAACAGGGATCTGCCAACGAGCAGTACTTC. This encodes CASSKQGSANEQYF.

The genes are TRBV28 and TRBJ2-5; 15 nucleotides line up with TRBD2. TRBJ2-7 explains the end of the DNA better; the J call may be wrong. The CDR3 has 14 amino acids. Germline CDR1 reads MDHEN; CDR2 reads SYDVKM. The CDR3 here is CAGEGLAGGYEQYF. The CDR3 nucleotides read TGTGCCGGCGAGGGACTAGCGGGGGGTTACGAGCAGTACTTC.

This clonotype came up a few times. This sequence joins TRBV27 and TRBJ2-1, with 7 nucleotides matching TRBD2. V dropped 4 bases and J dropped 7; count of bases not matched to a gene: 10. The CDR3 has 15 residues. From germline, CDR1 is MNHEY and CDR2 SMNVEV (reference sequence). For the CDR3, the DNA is TGTGCCAGCAGTTCTGGCAGCGGGAATAGGAATGAGCAGTTCTTC. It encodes CASSSGSGNRNEQFF.

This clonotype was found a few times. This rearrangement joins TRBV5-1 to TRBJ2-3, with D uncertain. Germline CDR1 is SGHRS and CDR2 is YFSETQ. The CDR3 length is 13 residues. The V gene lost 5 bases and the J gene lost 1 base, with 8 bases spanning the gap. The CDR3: CASSNGGTDTQYF. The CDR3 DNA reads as TGCGCCAGCAGTAACGGTGGCACAGATACGCAGTATTTT.

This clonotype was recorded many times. The CDR3 DNA sequence: TGCAGCGTTGACTCTACGGCTAGCGGGACCTACGAGCAGTACTTC. Translated, it gives CSVDSTASGTYEQYF. The J gene is TRBJ2-7, the V gene TRBV29-1, with 9 nucleotides matching TRBD2. With 3 bases clipped from V and 2 bases from J, the junction kept 8 bases outside the gene matches. CDR3 size: 15 residues. Germline CDR1 is SQVTM and CDR2 is ANQGSEA.

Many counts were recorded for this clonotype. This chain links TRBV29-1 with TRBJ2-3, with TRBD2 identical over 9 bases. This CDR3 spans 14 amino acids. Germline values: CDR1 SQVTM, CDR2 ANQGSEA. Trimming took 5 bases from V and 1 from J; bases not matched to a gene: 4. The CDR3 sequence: CSVLAGSGTDTQYF. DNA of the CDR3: TGCAGCGTTCTAGCGGGGTCGGGCACAGATACGCAGTATTTT.

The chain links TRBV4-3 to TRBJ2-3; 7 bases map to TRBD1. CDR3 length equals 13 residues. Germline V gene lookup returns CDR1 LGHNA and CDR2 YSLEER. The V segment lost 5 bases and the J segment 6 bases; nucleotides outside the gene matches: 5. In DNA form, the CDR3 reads TGCGCCAGCAGCTATACCAGGGGGGATACGCAGTATTTT. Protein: CASSYTRGDTQYF.

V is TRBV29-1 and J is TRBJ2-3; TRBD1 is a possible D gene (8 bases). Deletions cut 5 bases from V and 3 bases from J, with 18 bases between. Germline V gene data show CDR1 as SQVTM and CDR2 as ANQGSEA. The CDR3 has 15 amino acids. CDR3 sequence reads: CSVNPTGGGTDTQYF. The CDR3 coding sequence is TGCAGCGTTAACCCTACAGGGGGGGGTACAGATACGCAGTATTTT.

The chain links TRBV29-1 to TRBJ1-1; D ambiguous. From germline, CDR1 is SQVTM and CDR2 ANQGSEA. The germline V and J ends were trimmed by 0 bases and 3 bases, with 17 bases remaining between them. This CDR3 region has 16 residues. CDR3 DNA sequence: TGCAGCGTTGAAGATGGAGGCAGTCCCGATCACACTGAAGCTTTCTTT. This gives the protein CSVEDGGSPDHTEAFF.

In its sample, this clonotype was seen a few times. CDR3 loop: CASSLLGYYNEQFF. The DNA for the CDR3 is TGTGCCAGCAGCTTACTGGGATACTACAATGAGCAGTTCTTC. The rearrangement joins TRBV7-2 to TRBJ2-1, with D uncertain. The germline CDR1 and CDR2 sequences are SGHTA and FQGNSA. The CDR3 totals 14 residues. Trimming shortened V by 2 bases and J by 3 bases, and 8 bases separated the two germline ends.

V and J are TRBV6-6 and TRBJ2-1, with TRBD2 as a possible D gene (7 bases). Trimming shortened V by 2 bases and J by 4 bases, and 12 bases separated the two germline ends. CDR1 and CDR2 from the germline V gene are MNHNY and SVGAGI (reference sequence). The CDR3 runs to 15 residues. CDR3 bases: TGTGCCAGCAGTTACAAGGGGGAGGGTTACAATGAGCAGTTCTTC. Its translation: CASSYKGEGYNEQFF.

The CDR3 protein is CASSFYGTSTSYEQYF. The CDR3 DNA reads as TGTGCCAGCAGTTTTTACGGGACGTCCACCTCCTACGAGCAGTACTTC. V and J are TRBV27 and TRBJ2-7, with D perhaps matching TRBD1 or TRBD2 (5 bases each). V was cut by 3 bases and J by 0 bases, with 15 bases left in between. Per germline, CDR1 MNHEY and CDR2 SMNVEV (reference sequence). The CDR3 runs 16 residues.

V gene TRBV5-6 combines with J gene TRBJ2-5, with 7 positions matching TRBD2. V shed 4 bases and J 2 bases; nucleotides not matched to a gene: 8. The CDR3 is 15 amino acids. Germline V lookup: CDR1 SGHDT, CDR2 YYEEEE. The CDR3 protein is CASSTRLADQETQYF. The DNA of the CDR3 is TGTGCCAGCAGCACCCGGCTAGCGGATCAAGAGACCCAGTACTTC.